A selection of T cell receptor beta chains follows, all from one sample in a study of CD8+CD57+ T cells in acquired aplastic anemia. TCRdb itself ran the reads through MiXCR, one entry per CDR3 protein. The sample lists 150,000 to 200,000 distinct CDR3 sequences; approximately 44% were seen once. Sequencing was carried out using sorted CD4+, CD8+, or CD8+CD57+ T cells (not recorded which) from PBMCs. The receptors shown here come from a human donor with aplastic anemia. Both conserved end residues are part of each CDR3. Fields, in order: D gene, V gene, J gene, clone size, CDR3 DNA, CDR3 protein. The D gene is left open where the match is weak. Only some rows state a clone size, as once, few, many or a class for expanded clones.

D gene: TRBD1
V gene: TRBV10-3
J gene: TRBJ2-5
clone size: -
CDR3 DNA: TGTGCCATCAGCCGGGACAGGGGGTTCCCCGCTCAAGAGACCCAGTACTTC
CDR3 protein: CAISRDRGFPAQETQYF

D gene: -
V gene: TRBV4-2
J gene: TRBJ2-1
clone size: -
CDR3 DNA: TGTGCCAGCAGCGACGACACCCGGTTTGGATATGAGCAGTTCTTC
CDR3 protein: CASSDDTRFGYEQFF

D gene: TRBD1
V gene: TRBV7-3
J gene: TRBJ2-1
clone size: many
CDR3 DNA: TGTGCCAGCAGGCCGGACAGGGCCAATGAGCAGTTCTTC
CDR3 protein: CASRPDRANEQFF

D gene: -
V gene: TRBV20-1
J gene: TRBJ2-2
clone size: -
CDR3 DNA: TGCAGTGCTAGGCCCCCTCCCGACACCGGGGAGCTGTTTTTT
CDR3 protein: CSARPPPDTGELFF

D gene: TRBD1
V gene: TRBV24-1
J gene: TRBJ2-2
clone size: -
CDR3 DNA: TGTGCCACCAGTGATCAAGCCGGACAGGGGGCGGCCGGGGAGCTGTTTTTT
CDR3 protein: CATSDQAGQGAAGELFF

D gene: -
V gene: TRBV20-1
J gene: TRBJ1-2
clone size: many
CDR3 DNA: TGCAGTGCTAATCCCACAGGGAACTATGGCTACACCTTC
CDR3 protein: CSANPTGNYGYTF

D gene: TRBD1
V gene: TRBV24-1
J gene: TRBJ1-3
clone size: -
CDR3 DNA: TGTGCCACCAGTGATCCAACAGGGGGCGGAAACACCATATATTTT
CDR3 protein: CATSDPTGGGNTIYF

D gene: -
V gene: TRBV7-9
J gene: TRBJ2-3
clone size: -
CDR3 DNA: TGTGCCGCGGGGACAGATACGCAGTATTTT
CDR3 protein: CAAGTDTQYF

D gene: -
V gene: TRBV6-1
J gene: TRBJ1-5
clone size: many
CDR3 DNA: TGTGCCAGCAGTGCCCGCCAGGTTGGTCAGCCCCAGCATTTT
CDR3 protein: CASSARQVGQPQHF

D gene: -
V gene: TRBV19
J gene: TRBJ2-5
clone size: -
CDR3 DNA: TGTGCCAGTAGTACCCCAGGAAGATATCAAGAGACCCAGTACTTC
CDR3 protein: CASSTPGRYQETQYF